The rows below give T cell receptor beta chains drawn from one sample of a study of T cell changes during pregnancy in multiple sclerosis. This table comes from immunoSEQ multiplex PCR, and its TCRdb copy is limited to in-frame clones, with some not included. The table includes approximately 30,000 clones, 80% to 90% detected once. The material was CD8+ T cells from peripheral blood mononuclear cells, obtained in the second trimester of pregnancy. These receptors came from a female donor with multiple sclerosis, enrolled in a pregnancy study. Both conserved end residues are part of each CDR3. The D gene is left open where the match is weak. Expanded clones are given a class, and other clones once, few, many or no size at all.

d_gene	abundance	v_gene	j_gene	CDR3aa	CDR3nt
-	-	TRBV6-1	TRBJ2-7	CASSEDGRSYEQYF	TGTGCCAGCAGTGAAGATGGCCGCTCCTACGAGCAGTACTTC
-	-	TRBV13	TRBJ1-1	CASSLTGRANTEAFF	TGTGCCAGCAGCCTTACAGGGAGAGCGAACACTGAAGCTTTCTTT
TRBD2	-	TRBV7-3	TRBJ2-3	CASSSRSSGSTDTQYF	TGTGCCAGCAGCTCCCGGAGTAGCGGGAGCACAGATACGCAGTATTTT
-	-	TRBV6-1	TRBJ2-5	CASSESFQETQYF	TGTGCCAGCAGTGAGTCTTTCCAAGAGACCCAGTACTTC
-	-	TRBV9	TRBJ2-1	CASSSGTWQFF	TGTGCCAGCAGCTCCGGGACTTGGCAGTTCTTC
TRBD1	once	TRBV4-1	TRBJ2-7	CASSHGTEPYEQYF	TGCGCCAGCAGCCACGGGACAGAGCCCTACGAGCAGTACTTC
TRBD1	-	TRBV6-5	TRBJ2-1	CASSRLTGTGDEQFF	TGTGCCAGCAGTCGTCTCACCGGGACAGGGGATGAGCAGTTCTTC
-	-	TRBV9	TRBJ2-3	CASSSPSTDTQYF	TGTGCCAGCAGCAGCCCAAGCACAGATACGCAGTATTTT
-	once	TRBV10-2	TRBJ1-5	CASSGRGGEPQHF	TGCGCCAGCAGTGGAAGGGGGGGGGAGCCCCAGCATTTT
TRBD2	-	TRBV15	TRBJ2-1	CATSRDVTSGREPYNEQFF	TGTGCCACCAGCAGAGATGTGACTAGCGGGAGGGAACCCTACAATGAGCAGTTCTTC
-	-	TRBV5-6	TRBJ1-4	CASSFVQDANEKLFF	TGTGCCAGCAGCTTCGTACAGGATGCTAATGAAAAACTGTTTTTT
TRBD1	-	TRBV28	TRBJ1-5	CASSRKPGQLNQPQHF	TGTGCCAGCAGTCGGAAACCGGGACAGCTCAATCAGCCCCAGCATTTT
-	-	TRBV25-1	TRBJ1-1	CASSEWGREAFF	TGTGCCAGCAGTGAATGGGGCAGGGAAGCTTTCTTT
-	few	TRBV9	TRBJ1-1	CASGGNTEAFF	TGTGCCAGCGGAGGGAACACTGAAGCTTTCTTT
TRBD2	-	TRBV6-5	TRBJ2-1	CASSPGTSNYNEQFF	TGTGCCAGCAGCCCCGGGACTAGCAACTACAATGAGCAGTTCTTC
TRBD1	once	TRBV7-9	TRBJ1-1	CASSSGGVGYTEAFF	TGTGCCAGCAGCTCAGGGGGAGTCGGGTACACTGAAGCTTTCTTT
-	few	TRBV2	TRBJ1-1	CASSLGGGTEAFF	TGTGCCAGCAGTCTGGGCGGAGGGACTGAAGCTTTCTTT
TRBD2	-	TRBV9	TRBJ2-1	CASSVAGLAGVVNEQFF	TGTGCCAGCAGCGTGGCCGGACTAGCGGGAGTGGTCAATGAGCAGTTCTTC
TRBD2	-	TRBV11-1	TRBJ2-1	CASSLRGGRSSYNEQFF	TGTGCCAGCAGCTTAAGGGGCGGGAGGAGCTCCTACAATGAGCAGTTCTTC
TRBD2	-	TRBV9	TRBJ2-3	CASSAYGSGDTQYF	TGTGCCAGCAGCGCATATGGTAGCGGGGATACGCAGTATTTT
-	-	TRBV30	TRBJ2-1	CAWRNREYNEQFF	TGTGCCTGGAGAAACAGGGAATACAATGAGCAGTTCTTC
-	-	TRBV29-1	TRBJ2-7	CSVGGSRYEQYF	TGCAGCGTTGGAGGGTCTCGATACGAGCAGTACTTC
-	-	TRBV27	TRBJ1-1	CASSLLFRGGTEAFF	TGTGCCAGCAGTTTATTATTCCGGGGGGGCACTGAAGCTTTCTTT
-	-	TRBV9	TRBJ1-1	CASSHGGRGTEAFF	TGTGCCAGCAGCCATGGGGGCAGGGGCACTGAAGCTTTCTTT
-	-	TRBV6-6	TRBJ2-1	CASSYSSYEQFF	TGTGCCAGCAGTTACTCGAGTTATGAGCAGTTCTTC
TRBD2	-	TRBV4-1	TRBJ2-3	CASSQGLALSSTDTQYF	TGCGCCAGCAGCCAAGGACTAGCGTTATCAAGCACAGATACGCAGTATTTT
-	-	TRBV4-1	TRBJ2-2	CASSQESNSMGGELFF	TGCGCCAGCAGCCAAGAGAGCAACAGTATGGGCGGGGAGCTGTTTTTT
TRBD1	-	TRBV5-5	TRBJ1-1	CASSIGQGNTEAFF	TGTGCCAGCAGCATCGGACAGGGAAACACTGAAGCTTTCTTT
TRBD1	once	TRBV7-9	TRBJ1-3	CASSPPDRVSGNTIYF	TGTGCCAGCAGCCCCCCGGACAGGGTCTCTGGAAACACCATATATTTT
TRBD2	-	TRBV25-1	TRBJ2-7	CASTPGGVYEQYF	TGTGCCAGCACCCCTGGGGGGGTCTACGAGCAGTACTTC
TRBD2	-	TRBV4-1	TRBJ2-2	CASSQVGRGATGGGTGELFF	TGCGCCAGCAGCCAAGTCGGAAGGGGAGCAACGGGAGGAGGAACCGGGGAGCTGTTTTTT
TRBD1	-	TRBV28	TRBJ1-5	CASSLTPLTGAYQPQHF	TGTGCCAGCAGTCTTACTCCCCTTACAGGGGCATATCAGCCCCAGCATTTT
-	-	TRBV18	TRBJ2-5	CASSQTLAQDQETQYF	TGTGCCAGCTCACAGACTCTAGCGCAAGACCAAGAGACCCAGTACTTC
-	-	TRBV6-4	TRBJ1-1	CASRAGVLTEAFF	TGTGCCAGCAGGGCAGGGGTGCTCACTGAAGCTTTCTTT
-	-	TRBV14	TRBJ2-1	CASSLRGFEQFF	TGTGCCAGCAGCTTACGAGGGTTTGAGCAGTTCTTC
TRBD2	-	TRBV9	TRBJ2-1	CASSAPSGYNEQFF	TGTGCCAGCAGCGCTCCTAGCGGCTACAATGAGCAGTTCTTC
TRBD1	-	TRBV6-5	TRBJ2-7	CASSYGTGNDEQYF	TGTGCCAGCAGTTACGGGACAGGGAATGACGAGCAGTACTTC
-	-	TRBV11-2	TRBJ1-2	CASSAPNPGGSIYGYTF	TGTGCCAGCAGCGCCCCGAATCCGGGGGGGAGTATCTATGGCTACACCTTC
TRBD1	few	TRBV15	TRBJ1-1	CATSTGIEAFF	TGTGCCACCTCGACAGGGATTGAAGCTTTCTTT
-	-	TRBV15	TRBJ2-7	CATSTSRGNYEQYF	TGTGCCACCAGCACATCCCGAGGAAACTACGAGCAGTACTTC
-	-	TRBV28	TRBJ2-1	CASRPTGYTNEQFF	TGTGCCAGCAGACCGACAGGATACACCAATGAGCAGTTCTTC
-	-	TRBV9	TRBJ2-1	CASSVAHSSYNEQFF	TGTGCCAGCAGCGTAGCCCATAGCTCCTACAATGAGCAGTTCTTC
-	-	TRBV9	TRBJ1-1	CASSADGLAEAFF	TGTGCCAGCAGCGCAGACGGGTTGGCTGAAGCTTTCTTT
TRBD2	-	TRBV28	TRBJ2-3	CAIGREYTDTQYF	TGTGCCATTGGGCGGGAGTACACAGATACGCAGTATTTT
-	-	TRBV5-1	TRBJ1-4	CASSLSTTNEKLFF	TGCGCCAGCAGCTTGTCTACAACTAATGAAAAACTGTTTTTT
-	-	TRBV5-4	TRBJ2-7	CASSFGDTSYEQYF	TGTGCCAGCAGCTTTGGGGACACCTCCTACGAGCAGTACTTC
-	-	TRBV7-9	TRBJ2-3	CASSFVDTQYF	TGTGCCAGCAGCTTCGTGGATACGCAGTATTTT
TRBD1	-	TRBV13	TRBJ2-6	CASSLGDRVHSGANVLTF	TGTGCCAGCAGCTTAGGGGACAGGGTTCACTCTGGGGCCAACGTCCTGACTTTC
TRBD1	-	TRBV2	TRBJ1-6	CASITPDRGNSPLHF	TGTGCCAGCATTACCCCGGACAGGGGGAATTCACCCCTCCACTTT
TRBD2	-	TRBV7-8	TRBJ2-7	CASSLGWTSGSYEQYF	TGTGCCAGCAGCTTAGGATGGACTAGCGGCTCCTACGAGCAGTACTTC
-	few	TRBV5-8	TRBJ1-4	CASSLDGTNEKLFF	TGTGCCAGCAGCTTGGACGGAACTAATGAAAAACTGTTTTTT
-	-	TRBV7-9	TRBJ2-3	CASSFSAQSTDTQYF	TGTGCCAGCAGCTTTAGCGCCCAGAGCACAGATACGCAGTATTTT
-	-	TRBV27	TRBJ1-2	CASSFHRSSGGYTF	TGTGCCAGCAGTTTCCACCGGTCCTCGGGGGGCTACACCTTC
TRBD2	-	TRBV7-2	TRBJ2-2	CASSQGLPTYSNTGELFF	TGTGCCAGCAGCCAGGGACTACCTACATATTCCAACACCGGGGAGCTGTTTTTT